Below, 30 T cell receptor beta chains from the same sample are listed, as sequenced in a study of blood T cell repertoires in COVID-19. Only in-frame clones appear in the TCRdb table, and some are missing; sequencing was by immunoSEQ multiplex PCR. Among 20,000 to 25,000 clones, around 73% were seen once, and the ten largest hold about a fifth. The specimen was peripheral blood. All receptors come from a human donor in a cohort sampled during active or convalescent COVID-19.

V usage is TRBV7-8 and J usage is TRBJ1-1; D ambiguous. The V and J ends lost 4 bases and 10 bases respectively, with 10 bases between them. The CDR3 sequence is 11 residues long. Per germline, CDR1 SGHVS and CDR2 FQNEAQ. CDR3 loop: CASSSPGGAFF. CDR3 in DNA: TGTGCCAGCAGCTCGCCAGGTGGAGCTTTCTTT.

V usage is TRBV5-6 and J usage is TRBJ2-3; TRBD2 might be the D (6 bases). Deletions cut 3 bases from V and 6 bases from J, with 20 bases between. Germline values: CDR1 SGHDT, CDR2 YYEEEE. CDR3 length: 16 amino acids. CDR3 amino acids: CASSSKMSGDLDTQYF. The CDR3 DNA is TGTGCCAGCAGCTCAAAGATGTCGGGGGACCTGGATACGCAGTATTTT.

The J gene is TRBJ1-1, the V gene TRBV7-2; 7 nucleotides agree with TRBD1. The CDR3 loop spans 16 amino acids. After removal of 8 bases from V and 4 bases from J, the junction contained 16 bases not matched to a gene. Germline CDR1 is SGHTA and CDR2 is FQGNSA. Written as DNA, the CDR3 is TGTGCCAGCTTGGAGGGGGCCGGTGGTCTGGGCACTGAAGCTTTCTTT. Translated, it gives CASLEGAGGLGTEAFF.

The rearrangement joins TRBV18 to TRBJ1-5, with D possibly TRBD1 on 5 matching bases. The V gene lost 5 bases and the J gene lost 3 bases, with 17 bases spanning the gap. CDR1 is KGHSH, CDR2 LQKENI, per germline. The CDR3 runs 16 residues. CDR3 region: CASSAQAGVVNQPQHF. In DNA form, the CDR3 reads TGTGCCAGCTCAGCCCAGGCGGGGGTGGTCAATCAGCCCCAGCATTTT.

V gene TRBV9 combines with J gene TRBJ1-6; D remains ambiguous. Per germline, CDR1 SGDLS and CDR2 YYNGEE. The CDR3 length is 14 residues. V lost 5 bases to trimming and J lost 8 bases, with 14 bases between them. The CDR3 loop reads CASSNPGEYSPLHF. CDR3 in DNA: TGTGCCAGCAGTAACCCGGGAGAGTATTCACCCCTCCACTTT.

The chain combines TRBV19 with TRBJ1-4; no definite D call. Deletions cut 5 bases from V and 7 bases from J, with 11 bases between. The germline V gene has CDR1 LNHDA and CDR2 SQIVND (reference sequence). The CDR3 covers 13 residues. The CDR3 loop reads CASSLGASEKLFF. CDR3 coding DNA: TGTGCCAGTAGTCTAGGAGCTTCTGAAAAACTGTTTTTT.

This chain uses TRBV2 with TRBJ1-4, with a possible D match to TRBD1 (6 bases). CDR3 size: 14 residues. V was cut by 8 bases and J by 0 bases, with 10 bases left in between. CDR1 and CDR2 (germline): SNHLY, FYNNEI. In DNA form, the CDR3 reads TGTGCCAGCCAAGACAGGTCAACTAATGAAAAACTGTTTTTT. Amino acids: CASQDRSTNEKLFF.

The chain carries TRBV4-1 and TRBJ1-2, with TRBD1 matching over 9 bases. The CDR3 spans 14 residues. Germline trimming cut 3 bases from V and 6 bases from J; bases unmatched to any gene: 5. Germline V gene lookup returns CDR1 MGHRA and CDR2 YSYEKL. CDR3 DNA sequence: TGCGCCAGCAGCCACTCATGGACAGGGGATGGCTACACCTTC. It encodes CASSHSWTGDGYTF.

The V and J genes are TRBV30 and TRBJ2-2; D is uncertain. Germline V lookup: CDR1 GTSNPN, CDR2 SVGIG (reference sequence). V lost 2 bases to trimming and J lost 7 bases, with 8 bases between them. There are 12 residues in the CDR3. Here the CDR3 DNA reads TGTGCCTGGAGTTCTAGAAACGGGGAGCTGTTTTTT. It translates to CAWSSRNGELFF.

The chain is built from TRBV28 and TRBJ2-2; D perhaps matches TRBD2 (5 bases). CDR1 is MDHEN and CDR2 is SYDVKM in the germline V gene. V lost 4 bases, J lost 6 bases, and 15 bases lay in between. CDR3 length: 15 residues. The CDR3 loop is CASSWGEGRSGELFF. The CDR3 nucleotides read TGTGCCAGCAGTTGGGGAGAGGGTCGGTCCGGGGAGCTGTTTTTT.

The chain combines TRBV5-4 with TRBJ1-2, with TRBD1 as a possible D gene (5 bases). There are 13 residues in the CDR3. Trimming pared 4 bases from V and 4 bases from J, leaving 11 bases between. Germline V gene data show CDR1 as SGHNT and CDR2 as YYREEE (reference sequence). The CDR3 sequence is CASSGVGGYGYTF. The CDR3 DNA is TGTGCCAGCAGCGGGGTCGGGGGCTATGGCTACACCTTC.

V usage is TRBV24-1 and J usage is TRBJ2-1; D not resolved. V lost 4 bases to trimming and J lost 9 bases, with 15 bases between them. This CDR3 is built from 14 residues. Germline V gene sequence: CDR1 KGHDR, CDR2 SFDVKD. The CDR3: CATSEVSIPSEQFF. DNA for the CDR3: TGTGCCACCAGTGAAGTTAGCATCCCCAGTGAGCAGTTCTTC.

The rearrangement uses TRBV28 and TRBJ2-7; D is perhaps TRBD2 (5 bases). V dropped 6 bases and J dropped 6 bases, with 24 bases sitting between them. The V gene's germline CDR1 is MDHEN and CDR2 SYDVKM. The CDR3 is made up of 16 amino acids. As DNA, the CDR3 is TGTGCCAGCAGCTCATCCTCCGGGAAATCCCCCCTCGAGCAGTACTTC. The encoded protein is CASSSSSGKSPLEQYF.

The chain has TRBV5-1 and TRBJ2-1; D gene unclear. The V gene lost 5 bases and the J gene lost 1 base, with 7 bases spanning the gap. The CDR3 extends over 13 amino acids. Germline values: CDR1 SGHRS, CDR2 YFSETQ. CDR3: CASREQSYNEQFF. CDR3 nucleotide sequence: TGCGCCAGCAGAGAACAGTCCTACAATGAGCAGTTCTTC. The complete variable domain, with remaining parts taken from reference TRBV5-1 and TRBJ2-1, reads KAGVTQTPRYLIKTRGQQVTLSCSPISGHRSVSWYQQTPGQGLQFLFEYFSETQRNKGNFPGRFSGRQFSNSRSEMNVSTLELGDSALYLCASREQSYNEQFFGPGTRLTVL.

The V and J genes are TRBV7-8 and TRBJ2-1, with D perhaps matching TRBD2 (5 bases). The CDR3 totals 15 residues. V was pared by 5 bases and J by 0 bases, with 11 bases between. The germline gives CDR1 SGHVS, CDR2 FQNEAQ. The CDR3, as DNA: TGTGCCAGCAGCCGCCCGGGGAGCTCCTACAATGAGCAGTTCTTC. Its protein product is CASSRPGSSYNEQFF.

The chain carries TRBV5-1 and TRBJ2-1, with 12 bases lining up with TRBD2. The CDR3 is 14 amino acids. With 2 bases clipped from V and 9 bases from J, the junction kept 3 bases outside the gene matches. Germline V lookup: CDR1 SGHRS, CDR2 YFSETQ. CDR3 sequence: CASSFTSGGSEQFF. CDR3 DNA sequence: TGCGCCAGCAGCTTTACTAGCGGGGGGAGTGAGCAGTTCTTC.

V usage is TRBV27 and J usage is TRBJ1-4, with 7 bases identical to TRBD1. Germline V gives CDR1 MNHEY, CDR2 SMNVEV (reference sequence). The CDR3 totals 15 residues. The junction had 8 bases not matched to a gene; V was cut back by 5 bases and J by 5 bases. CDR3 nucleotides: TGTGCCAGCAGTGGTAAGGACAGGCGGAATGAAAAACTGTTTTTT. This encodes CASSGKDRRNEKLFF.

The chain joins TRBV6-5 to TRBJ1-5; perhaps TRBD1 as D (6 bases). There are 14 residues in the CDR3. Germline CDR1 is MNHEY and CDR2 is SVGAGI. The V and J ends lost 5 bases and 2 bases respectively, with 10 bases between them. The CDR3 nucleotides are TGTGCCAGCAGTAATCACAGGGGCAATCAGCCCCAGCATTTT. Translation gives CASSNHRGNQPQHF.

The J gene is TRBJ2-7, the V gene TRBV27; 7 positions agree with TRBD1. V shed 5 bases and J 2 bases; nucleotides not matched to a gene: 6. The CDR3 has 14 amino acids. Germline values: CDR1 MNHEY, CDR2 SMNVEV (reference sequence). CDR3 sequence (DNA): TGTGCCAGCAGTCCAGGGGGACCTACCTACGAGCAGTACTTC. It is translated as CASSPGGPTYEQYF.

This chain links TRBV5-5 with TRBJ1-6; D is possibly TRBD1 (6 bases). The CDR3 is 17 amino acids. Germline V gene data show CDR1 as SGHKS and CDR2 as YYEKEE (reference sequence). The V and J ends lost 3 bases and 7 bases respectively, with 20 bases between them. CDR3 DNA: TGTGCCAGCAGCTCAGCCGGGGGCACGGGGGGGAATTCACCCCTCCACTTT. It translates to CASSSAGGTGGNSPLHF.

This chain joins TRBV7-6 and TRBJ2-3; 7 bases map to TRBD2. V gave up 1 base and J gave up 3 bases; unmatched junction bases: 10. This CDR3 comprises 17 residues. From germline, CDR1 is SGHVS and CDR2 FNYEAQ. The CDR3 reads CASSLVREAHHTDTQYF. The CDR3 nucleotides are TGTGCCAGCAGCTTAGTACGGGAGGCCCACCATACAGATACGCAGTATTTT.

This clone appeared once. The gene calls are TRBV6-5 and TRBJ1-2; a weak D match, TRBD1 (6 bases). The ends were cut back, 9 bases at V and 10 bases at J, with 18 bases in the middle. This CDR3 contains 12 residues. Germline V gene sequence: CDR1 MNHEY, CDR2 SVGAGI. CDR3 nucleotides: TGTGCCAGTATCCGGGACACCTACGTCTACACCTTC. It is translated as CASIRDTYVYTF.

The CDR3 reads CASKGAEAGNQPQHF. The CDR3 DNA sequence: TGTGCCAGCAAAGGGGCTGAGGCGGGCAATCAGCCCCAGCATTTT. The chain has TRBV27 and TRBJ1-5; weak D call: TRBD1 (5 bases). The CDR3 contains 15 residues. V gave up 7 bases and J gave up 2 bases, with 15 bases separating them. CDR1 MNHEY and CDR2 SMNVEV come from the germline V gene (reference sequence).

The table lists this clone with a count of one. One base away lies a much larger clone, so this may be a sequencing read error. The J gene is TRBJ1-1, the V gene TRBV5-1; possibly TRBD1 for D (5 bases). V was trimmed by 0 bases and J by 6 bases, leaving 12 bases between them. This CDR3 has 14 amino acids. Germline values: CDR1 SGHRS, CDR2 YFSETQ. CDR3 in DNA: TGCGCCAGCAGCTTGGGACAGAGGTCGCCTGAAGCTTTCTTT. Its translation is CASSLGQRSPEAFF.

The chain carries TRBV28 and TRBJ1-1, with TRBD1 identical over 9 bases. CDR3 size: 13 residues. Trimming at V came to 5 bases and at J to 8 bases, leaving 6 bases not matched to a gene. Germline-derived CDR1 and CDR2 are MDHEN and SYDVKM. The chain's CDR3 is CASSPNRGREAFF. In nucleotides, the CDR3 is TGTGCCAGCAGTCCCAACAGGGGGCGGGAAGCTTTCTTT.

V gene TRBV27 combines with J gene TRBJ1-2, with TRBD1 matching 9 bases. The ends lost 7 bases at V and 2 bases at J; junction bases unmatched: 2. Germline V CDR1 and CDR2: MNHEY, SMNVEV (reference sequence). This CDR3 has 13 residues. The chain's CDR3 is CASTGTGNYGYTF. CDR3 nucleotide sequence: TGTGCCAGCACGGGGACAGGGAACTATGGCTACACCTTC.

The chain has TRBV30 and TRBJ1-2; D is unresolved. There are 18 residues in the CDR3. Between the trimmed V and J ends, which lost 6 bases and 1 base, there was a span of 27 bases. Germline values: CDR1 GTSNPN, CDR2 SVGIG (reference sequence). CDR3 in DNA: TGTGCCTGCCCCCCTTCACGACGGGTCTCTGAGGGTAACTATGGCTACACCTTC. Protein: CACPPSRRVSEGNYGYTF.

The rearrangement uses TRBV24-1 and TRBJ2-7; possibly TRBD2 for D (6 bases). V dropped 5 bases and J dropped 2 bases, with 15 bases sitting between them. Germline V gene sequence: CDR1 KGHDR, CDR2 SFDVKD. This CDR3 is 15 amino acids long. CDR3 loop: CATSGRGAAPYEQYF. The CDR3 DNA reads TGTGCCACCAGTGGCCGCGGGGCCGCCCCCTACGAGCAGTACTTC.

The chain employs TRBV19 and TRBJ1-5; a weak D match, TRBD1 (5 bases). V lost 7 bases and J lost 8, with 24 bases in between. The germline V gene has CDR1 LNHDA and CDR2 SQIVND (reference sequence). This CDR3 comprises 16 residues. The CDR3 sequence is CASTIWNRKAGEPQHF. DNA of the CDR3: TGTGCCAGTACCATCTGGAACCGAAAGGCGGGGGAGCCCCAGCATTTT. Using reference TRBV19 and TRBJ1-5 for the parts outside the CDR3, the full variable domain is DGGITQSPKYLFRKEGQNVTLSCEQNLNHDAMYWYRQDPGQGLRLIYYSQIVNDFQKGDIAEGYSVSREKKESFPLTVTSAQKNPTAFYLCASTIWNRKAGEPQHFGDGTRLSIL.

This chain connects TRBV7-6 to TRBJ1-1; 10 nucleotides match TRBD1. CDR1 and CDR2 from the germline V gene are SGHVS and FNYEAQ. With 4 bases clipped from V and 4 bases from J, the junction kept 6 bases outside the gene matches. This CDR3 region has 15 residues. CDR3 in amino acids: CASSYSGQGSTEAFF. The CDR3 nucleotides are TGTGCCAGCAGCTATTCGGGACAGGGGAGCACTGAAGCTTTCTTT.